Described below is a single T cell receptor (beta chain) sequence and its context. Method: immunoSEQ multiplex PCR; TCRdb's copy keeps in-frame clones and lacks some. The table shows about 76,000 clones, with under 95% occurring only once. The source of the sample is a study of resident and recirculating memory T cells in vitiligo. Overall study: Epidermis came from shave biopsies of lesional and nonlesional sites, plus PBMCs.

The CDR3 sequence is 15 residues long. Germline CDR1 reads MDHEN; CDR2 reads SYDVKM. V lost 2 bases, J lost 3 bases, and 7 bases stayed unmatched. Patients had to be free of confetti depigmentation, indicating active vitiligo. This chain uses TRBV28 with TRBJ2-7; the match to TRBD1 covers 7 bases. The clonotype originates from a male donor with vitiligo. The sequencing input was blood. For the CDR3, the DNA is TGTGCCAGCAGTTTAGCTGACAGGGTCCGCTACGAGCAGTACTTC. It specifies CASSLADRVRYEQYF.